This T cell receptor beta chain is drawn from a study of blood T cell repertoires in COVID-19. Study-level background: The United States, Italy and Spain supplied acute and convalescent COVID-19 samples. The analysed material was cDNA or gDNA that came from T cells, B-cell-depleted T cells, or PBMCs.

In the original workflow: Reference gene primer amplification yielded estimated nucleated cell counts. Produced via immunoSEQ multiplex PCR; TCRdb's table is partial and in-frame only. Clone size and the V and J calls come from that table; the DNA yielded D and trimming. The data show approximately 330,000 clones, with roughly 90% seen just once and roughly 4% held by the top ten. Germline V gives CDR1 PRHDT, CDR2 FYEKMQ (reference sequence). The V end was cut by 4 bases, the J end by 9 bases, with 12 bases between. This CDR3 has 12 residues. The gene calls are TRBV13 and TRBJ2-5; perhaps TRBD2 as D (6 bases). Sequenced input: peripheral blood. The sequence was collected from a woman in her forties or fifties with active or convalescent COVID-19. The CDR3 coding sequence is TGTGCCAGCAGCTCCTATCCGGGGGCCCAGTACTTC. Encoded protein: CASSSYPGAQYF.